This TCR beta chain was found in a study of T cells after yellow fever vaccination. Study summary: Each low-cell-number fraction was prepared by means of SMART-Seq v4 Ultra Low Input. General study results and limits: It was a small share of clonotypes that appeared in both CD4 and CD8 compartments. The secondary T-cell response peaked on day 5, not day 15, but was weaker. Subsequent booster samples again held most clones from primary vaccination (less than 98% CD4, about 85% CD8).

This CDR3 contains 16 residues. After removal of 4 bases from V and 3 bases from J, the junction contained 10 bases not matched to a gene. Germline assignment: CDR1 SGDLS and CDR2 YYNGEE. The table lists this clonotype with a few counts. Its antigen is not known. TCRdb processed the 5' RACE reads anew with MiXCR; each CDR3 protein has one entry. The profile shows 400,000 to 650,000 distinct CDR3 sequences, around a fifth of them singletons. This sequence was found in a young man who received the YFV17D yellow fever vaccine. Source: PBMCs, taken about 21 days after the first yellow fever vaccination. The V call is TRBV9, the J call TRBJ2-3; 8 positions agree with TRBD2. CDR3 residues: CASSPTGGFETDTQYF. DNA for the CDR3: TGTGCCAGCAGCCCAACGGGAGGGTTTGAGACAGATACGCAGTATTTT.